Presented here are 9 T cell receptor beta chains from one specimen sequenced in a study of OX40 agonist ivuxolimab in advanced cancers. Produced via immunoSEQ multiplex PCR; TCRdb's table is partial and in-frame only. This table has about 58,000 clones, about 91% appearing once. The input for sequencing was CD4+ or CD8+ T cells sorted from blood, taken in a trial of the OX40 agonist ivuxolimab. The origin of the receptors is an adult with an advanced solid tumor such as melanoma, head and neck, liver or kidney cancer.

The J gene is TRBJ2-1, the V gene TRBV4-3; TRBD2 matches at 7 bases. The CDR3 totals 17 residues. Trimming cost V 3 bases and J 4 bases; bases outside gene matches: 12. The V gene's germline CDR1 is LGHNA and CDR2 YSLEER. CDR3 DNA sequence: TGCGCCAGCAGCCACGCGTGGGGCGGGAGCGGTTACAATGAGCAGTTCTTC. Translation: CASSHAWGGSGYNEQFF.

The chain couples TRBV19 to TRBJ2-1, with D unresolved. Trimming took 5 bases from V and 4 from J, leaving 9 bases between them. In germline, CDR1 is LNHDA, CDR2 SQIVND (reference sequence). The CDR3 covers 13 residues. CDR3 region: CASSDDVYNEQFF. CDR3 sequence (DNA): TGTGCCAGTAGTGACGATGTTTACAATGAGCAGTTCTTC.

V usage is TRBV6-5 and J usage is TRBJ2-5; 8 bases fit TRBD2. Per the germline V gene, CDR1 is MNHEY and CDR2 is SVGAGI. V gave up 6 bases and J gave up 7 bases; unmatched junction bases: 7. CDR3 length equals 13 residues. CDR3 nucleotide sequence: TGTGCCAGCAGACGGGGGGGCCTGAGGACCCAGTACTTC. This sequence encodes CASRRGGLRTQYF.

With regard to this clone: This specimen includes other DNA sequences encoding the same CDR3. V and J are TRBV27 and TRBJ2-7, with unresolved D. Trimming stripped 2 bases from V and 0 bases from J, with 5 bases between. The CDR3 runs to 13 residues. CDR1 and CDR2 (germline): MNHEY, SMNVEV (reference sequence). The CDR3 loop reads CASSLGPSYEQYF. CDR3 coding DNA: TGTGCCAGCAGTTTAGGCCCCTCCTACGAGCAGTACTTC.

The chain links TRBV5-1 to TRBJ2-3, with D possibly called TRBD1 or TRBD2 (5 bases each). This CDR3 is built from 15 residues. The V end lost 5 bases, the J end lost 0 bases, and 13 bases lay between the germline ends. Germline V gene data show CDR1 as SGHRS and CDR2 as YFSETQ. The CDR3, as DNA: TGCGCCAGCAGTCCCGGGACGCGAAGCACAGATACGCAGTATTTT. It translates to CASSPGTRSTDTQYF.

V usage is TRBV5-4 and J usage is TRBJ2-1; the match to TRBD2 covers 7 bases. With V trimmed by 4 bases and J by 10 bases, 5 bases remained unmatched. Looked up from germline, CDR1 is SGHNT and CDR2 is YYREEE (reference sequence). This CDR3 comprises 12 residues. Here the CDR3 DNA reads TGTGCCAGCAGCCCTGGCGGGAGCGAGCAGTTCTTC. It translates to CASSPGGSEQFF.

The count of this clone is one. The chain employs TRBV28 and TRBJ2-7; D is unresolved. Germline CDR1 MDHEN, CDR2 SYDVKM. The CDR3 consists of 15 residues. The V end was cut by 2 bases, the J end by 4 bases, with 15 bases between. CDR3 nucleotide sequence: TGTGCCAGCAGTTTAGCATTGGGGTCAGTTTACGAGCAGTACTTC. As protein: CASSLALGSVYEQYF.

This clone appeared once. The chain combines TRBV19 with TRBJ2-3; 7 positions match TRBD2. Germline V gene data show CDR1 as LNHDA and CDR2 as SQIVND (reference sequence). This CDR3 has 19 residues. V gave up 4 bases and J gave up 2 bases; unmatched junction bases: 18. CDR3 DNA sequence: TGTGCCAGTAGTAACCCTTTCCAAGTCCTAGCGGATTACACAGATACGCAGTATTTT. Translating it yields CASSNPFQVLADYTDTQYF. The full variable domain, with the rest looked up from reference TRBV19 and TRBJ2-3, is DGGITQSPKYLFRKEGQNVTLSCEQNLNHDAMYWYRQDPGQGLRLIYYSQIVNDFQKGDIAEGYSVSREKKESFPLTVTSAQKNPTAFYLCASSNPFQVLADYTDTQYFGPGTRLTVL.

The chain is built from TRBV27 and TRBJ2-1; TRBD2 agrees at 9 bases. Unmatched junction bases numbered 4, after V lost 3 bases and J lost 4 bases. Germline V gene lookup returns CDR1 MNHEY and CDR2 SMNVEV (reference sequence). This CDR3 region has 15 residues. The CDR3 sequence: CASSLAGGNYNEQFF. As DNA, the CDR3 is TGTGCCAGCAGTTTGGCGGGAGGGAATTACAATGAGCAGTTCTTC.